This T cell receptor beta chain stems from a study of T cell responses to AZD1222 COVID-19 vaccine. The study's findings and limits: Donors were mostly white British, more females; clonal diversity possibly underestimated. Repertoires were collected only later (after the peak T cell response had occurred). Vaccine-associated CD4 TCRs spanned spike, dominant at 160-218 and 743-854. It was only six AZD1222 recipients who were seropositive at baseline.

The V end was cut by 0 bases, the J end by 11 bases, with 27 bases between. The CDR3 consists of 18 residues. The V gene's germline CDR1 is SGDLS and CDR2 YYNGEE. This clone appeared once. Its antigen is as yet unknown. The data were produced by immunoSEQ multiplex PCR, yet TCRdb's version contains in-frame clones alone and is incomplete. This table has roughly 160,000 clones, around 91% appearing once. The sequencing used peripheral blood, collected on day 0 of AZD1222 vaccination. The TCR sequence derives from an adult in good health. J is TRBJ2-1 and V is TRBV9; a weak D match, TRBD2 (5 bases). CDR3 in amino acids: CASSVDPELVGLARQQFF. The CDR3 bases are TGTGCCAGCAGCGTAGACCCTGAACTGGTTGGGCTAGCCCGCCAGCAGTTCTTC. Based on the CDR3 plus reference TRBV9 and TRBJ2-1, the full variable domain is DSGVTQTPKHLITATGQRVTLRCSPRSGDLSVYWYQQSLDQGLQFLIQYYNGEERAKGNILERFSAQQFPDLHSELNLSSLELGDSALYFCASSVDPELVGLARQQFFGPGTRLTVL.